This is a list of T cell receptor beta chains from one sample in a study of shared clonotypes between healthy human individuals. Profiling relied on immunoSEQ multiplex PCR, and the TCRdb table lists in-frame clones only, not all of them. The table shows 1.5 million to 2.5 million clones, with approximately 95% occurring only once. Sequencing was carried out using naive CD8+ T cells sorted from blood. Receptors were obtained from a man younger than 35 in good health. Both conserved end residues are part of each CDR3. The order of the fields is D gene, V gene, J gene, clone size, CDR3 protein, CDR3 DNA. A D gene is named only where the DNA matches it firmly. Clone size appears in some rows only: once, few, many, or a class for an expanded clone.

D: .
V: TRBV19
J: TRBJ2-7
size: .
CDR3: CASSIGQGHPYEQYF
DNA: TGTGCCAGTAGTATTGGCCAGGGCCACCCCTACGAGCAGTACTTC

D: TRBD1
V: TRBV7-3
J: TRBJ2-2
size: once
CDR3: CASSLWGQGNTGELFF
DNA: TGTGCCAGCAGCCTCTGGGGACAGGGGAACACCGGGGAGCTGTTTTTT

D: .
V: TRBV9
J: TRBJ1-2
size: once
CDR3: CASALSPQGPRVSYGYTF
DNA: TGTGCCAGCGCCCTGTCCCCCCAGGGCCCTCGCGTTAGCTATGGCTACACCTTC

D: TRBD1
V: TRBV29-1
J: TRBJ2-7
size: .
CDR3: CSVEWDRGYEQYF
DNA: TGCAGCGTGGAGTGGGACAGGGGCTACGAGCAGTACTTC

D: .
V: TRBV18
J: TRBJ2-1
size: .
CDR3: CASSPKVGGPYDNEQFF
DNA: TGTGCCAGCTCACCAAAAGTGGGAGGCCCTTATGACAATGAGCAGTTCTTC

D: .
V: TRBV5-4
J: TRBJ1-4
size: .
CDR3: CASSLPGEGSGEKLFF
DNA: TGTGCCAGCAGCTTGCCCGGGGAGGGTTCTGGTGAAAAACTGTTTTTT

D: .
V: TRBV15
J: TRBJ1-6
size: .
CDR3: CATSRGGESPLHF
DNA: TGTGCCACCAGCAGGGGGGGGGAATCACCCCTCCACTTT

D: .
V: TRBV7-2
J: TRBJ1-5
size: .
CDR3: CASSSRPGNQPQHF
DNA: TGTGCCAGCAGCTCCCGACCAGGCAATCAGCCCCAGCATTTT

D: TRBD2
V: TRBV11-2
J: TRBJ2-3
size: .
CDR3: CASSFRPSGTDTQYF
DNA: TGTGCCAGCAGCTTTCGGCCTAGCGGGACAGATACGCAGTATTTT

D: .
V: TRBV5-5
J: TRBJ1-6
size: .
CDR3: CASSEDRINSPLHF
DNA: TGTGCCAGCAGCGAAGACAGGATCAATTCACCCCTCCACTTT

D: .
V: TRBV19
J: TRBJ1-2
size: .
CDR3: CASISGAGYGYTF
DNA: TGTGCCAGTATCTCGGGGGCTGGCTATGGCTACACCTTC

D: .
V: TRBV6-6
J: TRBJ2-7
size: .
CDR3: CASSYTVNEQYF
DNA: TGTGCCAGCAGTTACACGGTGAATGAGCAGTACTTC

D: .
V: TRBV6-1
J: TRBJ2-5
size: .
CDR3: CASWRGEETQYF
DNA: TGTGCCAGTTGGAGGGGGGAAGAGACCCAGTACTTC

D: .
V: TRBV10-2
J: TRBJ1-2
size: .
CDR3: CASSEDWGHNYGYTF
DNA: TGCGCCAGCAGTGAAGATTGGGGGCATAACTATGGCTACACCTTC

D: TRBD1
V: TRBV5-5
J: TRBJ2-7
size: .
CDR3: CATNPGQSYEQYF
DNA: TGTGCCACCAACCCGGGACAGTCCTACGAGCAGTACTTC

D: .
V: TRBV5-1
J: TRBJ1-2
size: .
CDR3: CASSLVPAENYGYTF
DNA: TGCGCCAGCAGCTTGGTCCCGGCAGAAAACTATGGCTACACCTTC

D: .
V: TRBV27
J: TRBJ1-3
size: .
CDR3: CASSPLGGTGNTIYF
DNA: TGTGCCAGCAGCCCCCTAGGGGGGACTGGAAACACCATATATTTT

D: .
V: TRBV10-3
J: TRBJ2-7
size: .
CDR3: CAISESGESSYEQYF
DNA: TGTGCCATCAGTGAGTCAGGGGAGAGCTCCTACGAGCAGTACTTC

D: .
V: TRBV7-9
J: TRBJ1-6
size: .
CDR3: CASSLALDANSPLHF
DNA: TGTGCCAGCAGCTTAGCTCTAGACGCTAATTCACCCCTCCACTTT

D: TRBD2
V: TRBV13
J: TRBJ2-7
size: .
CDR3: CASSLAGGLSYEQYF
DNA: TGTGCCAGCAGCTTAGCGGGAGGCCTCTCCTACGAGCAGTACTTC

D: TRBD2
V: TRBV2
J: TRBJ2-7
size: once
CDR3: CATEGEAGAGGSYEQYF
DNA: TGTGCCACCGAAGGGGAGGCAGGAGCGGGAGGGTCTTACGAGCAGTACTTC

D: .
V: TRBV6-1
J: TRBJ2-7
size: few
CDR3: CASSEGRAYEQYF
DNA: TGTGCCAGCAGTGAGGGCAGGGCCTACGAGCAGTACTTC

D: .
V: TRBV10-3
J: TRBJ1-2
size: .
CDR3: CAISESAGDYGYTF
DNA: TGTGCCATCAGTGAGTCAGCAGGGGACTATGGCTACACCTTC

D: .
V: TRBV28
J: TRBJ2-5
size: .
CDR3: CASSLTDLPTGTGPQETQYF
DNA: TGTGCCAGCAGCCTAACCGACCTCCCTACGGGGACCGGGCCCCAAGAGACCCAGTACTTC

D: .
V: TRBV2
J: TRBJ2-5
size: .
CDR3: CASSDKPQETQYF
DNA: TGTGCCAGCAGTGACAAGCCTCAAGAGACCCAGTACTTC

D: .
V: TRBV27
J: TRBJ2-7
size: .
CDR3: CASGQTEREQYF
DNA: TGTGCCAGCGGCCAAACCGAGCGCGAGCAGTACTTC

D: .
V: TRBV5-1
J: TRBJ1-6
size: once
CDR3: CASSLNLNSPLHF
DNA: TGCGCCAGCAGCTTGAACTTAAATTCACCCCTCCACTTT

D: .
V: TRBV5-6
J: TRBJ2-7
size: .
CDR3: CASSAGTSSYEQYF
DNA: TGTGCCAGCAGCGCCGGGACTTCTTCCTACGAGCAGTACTTC

D: .
V: TRBV9
J: TRBJ2-7
size: few
CDR3: CASSGDGYEQYF
DNA: TGTGCCAGCAGCGGGGACGGCTACGAGCAGTACTTC

D: .
V: TRBV6-5
J: TRBJ2-2
size: .
CDR3: CASSYSRLGELFF
DNA: TGTGCCAGCAGTTACTCGAGATTAGGGGAGCTGTTTTTT

D: .
V: TRBV9
J: TRBJ2-3
size: once
CDR3: CASSEWGAGDTQYF
DNA: TGTGCCAGCAGCGAGTGGGGGGCTGGAGATACGCAGTATTTT

D: .
V: TRBV9
J: TRBJ2-2
size: .
CDR3: CASSVPTGSGTGELFF
DNA: TGTGCCAGCAGCGTTCCAACAGGGTCGGGCACCGGGGAGCTGTTTTTT

D: .
V: TRBV5-1
J: TRBJ1-1
size: .
CDR3: CASSLGWGEAEAFF
DNA: TGCGCCAGCAGCTTGGGTTGGGGGGAAGCTGAAGCTTTCTTT

D: .
V: TRBV27
J: TRBJ2-5
size: .
CDR3: CASSGQGTQYF
DNA: TGTGCCAGCAGTGGCCAGGGGACCCAGTACTTC

D: .
V: TRBV29-1
J: TRBJ1-2
size: few
CDR3: CSVPAASYGYTF
DNA: TGCAGCGTTCCTGCCGCCTCCTATGGCTACACCTTC

D: .
V: TRBV19
J: TRBJ2-7
size: .
CDR3: CASRPETGFGDYEQYF
DNA: TGTGCCAGTAGGCCCGAAACGGGTTTTGGCGACTACGAGCAGTACTTC

D: .
V: TRBV7-2
J: TRBJ1-1
size: .
CDR3: CASSLGVMNTEAFF
DNA: TGTGCCAGCAGCTTAGGGGTGATGAACACTGAAGCTTTCTTT

D: .
V: TRBV28
J: TRBJ2-5
size: .
CDR3: CASTSGTPIQETQYF
DNA: TGTGCCAGCACCTCCGGGACCCCCATACAAGAGACCCAGTACTTC

D: .
V: TRBV7-2
J: TRBJ2-1
size: .
CDR3: CASTEWGIPSYNEQFF
DNA: TGTGCCAGCACCGAATGGGGGATACCCTCCTACAATGAGCAGTTCTTC

D: TRBD1
V: TRBV6-1
J: TRBJ1-2
size: .
CDR3: CASSELGQSYGYTF
DNA: TGTGCCAGCAGTGAATTGGGACAGAGTTATGGCTACACCTTC

D: .
V: TRBV5-4
J: TRBJ2-4
size: .
CDR3: CASSLQGAKNIQYF
DNA: TGTGCCAGCAGCTTGCAGGGAGCCAAAAACATTCAGTACTTC

D: TRBD2
V: TRBV5-1
J: TRBJ2-5
size: .
CDR3: CASSLGVSGRNQETQYF
DNA: TGCGCCAGCAGCTTGGGAGTGAGCGGGAGGAATCAAGAGACCCAGTACTTC

D: .
V: TRBV9
J: TRBJ1-6
size: .
CDR3: CASSGETSRSPLHF
DNA: TGTGCCAGCAGCGGAGAAACGTCGCGGTCACCCCTCCACTTT

D: TRBD2
V: TRBV29-1
J: TRBJ2-5
size: .
CDR3: CSVEFGLAGGQETQYF
DNA: TGCAGCGTCGAATTCGGACTAGCGGGGGGCCAAGAGACCCAGTACTTC

D: .
V: TRBV6-4
J: TRBJ1-1
size: .
CDR3: CASSETLNTEAFF
DNA: TGTGCCAGCAGTGAGACTCTGAACACTGAAGCTTTCTTT

D: .
V: TRBV28
J: TRBJ1-3
size: .
CDR3: CASSSETESSGNTIYF
DNA: TGTGCCAGCAGTTCCGAGACGGAAAGCTCTGGAAACACCATATATTTT

D: TRBD2
V: TRBV7-9
J: TRBJ2-2
size: .
CDR3: CASSYTGLAGDNTGELFF
DNA: TGTGCCAGCAGCTACACCGGGCTAGCGGGAGATAACACCGGGGAGCTGTTTTTT

D: .
V: TRBV28
J: TRBJ2-1
size: .
CDR3: CASSPSGLGHFEQFF
DNA: TGTGCCAGCAGTCCCTCAGGTTTGGGGCATTTCGAGCAGTTCTTC

D: .
V: TRBV4-2
J: TRBJ2-7
size: .
CDR3: CASSQDDRDSDEQYF
DNA: TGTGCCAGCAGCCAAGATGATCGGGATTCGGACGAGCAGTACTTC

D: .
V: TRBV6-5
J: TRBJ1-1
size: .
CDR3: CASSYAEGLGTEAFF
DNA: TGTGCCAGCAGTTACGCCGAAGGGTTGGGCACTGAAGCTTTCTTT

D: TRBD2
V: TRBV30
J: TRBJ2-5
size: .
CDR3: CAWMGIAGGPFRETQYF
DNA: TGTGCCTGGATGGGGATAGCGGGAGGGCCGTTCAGGGAGACCCAGTACTTC